The clone carrying this TCR beta chain came up a few times. The target antigen is unknown. TCRdb redid the calling of the 5' RACE reads with MiXCR, one entry per CDR3 protein. The sample contains under 1 million distinct CDR3 sequences, more than 9% of which appear only once. The data were taken from a study of identical twins. Study-wide points: An excess of low generation probability was shown by twin-shared out-of-frame alpha sequences.

Germline CDR1 is MNHNS and CDR2 is SASEGT. This CDR3 has 18 residues. Trimming stripped 5 bases from V and 0 bases from J, with 17 bases between. The sample was also reused in another study, on yellow fever vaccine responses in identical twins.

The clonotype comes from a woman aged 18 to 35 in good health. Sequencing was performed on PBMCs. This chain joins TRBV6-1 and TRBJ2-6; a possible D gene is TRBD1 (6 bases). CDR3 nucleotides: TGTGCCAGCAGTCGCCGGACAGCCTACAACTCTGGGGCCAACGTCCTGACTTTC. As protein: CASSRRTAYNSGANVLTF.